The clone carrying this T cell receptor (beta chain) showed up just a few times. Its specificity is not known. Controls had colonoscopy for suspected IBD, with normal endoscopy and no IBD the following year. The blood sample was taken during the colonoscopy visit. This sample stems from a study of pediatric ulcerative colitis. Germline assignment: CDR1 LNHNV and CDR2 YYDKDF (reference sequence). With 1 base removed from V and 4 bases from J, the gap between germline ends came to 8 bases. The CDR3 consists of 14 residues. Notes on the study in general: Compared with controls, ulcerative colitis showed greater blood-rectum clone sharing.

Samples were sequenced at Survey level, maximum 500,000 reads. Assay: immunoSEQ multiplex PCR; the TCRdb copy retains only in-frame clones and omits some. The profile covers under 70,000 clones, with around 86% appearing a single time and about 1.5% taken by the ten largest. Material for sequencing was blood. The clonotype originates from a boy younger than 18 who was a control in a study of pediatric ulcerative colitis. The genes are TRBV15 and TRBJ1-5; D is possibly TRBD1 (6 bases). The DNA for the CDR3 is TGTGCCACCAGCAGAGGACAGGAGAATCAGCCCCAGCATTTT. It is translated as CATSRGQENQPQHF.